What follows are 6 T cell receptor beta chains derived from one specimen sequenced in a study of OX40 agonist ivuxolimab in advanced cancers. Only in-frame clones appear in the TCRdb table, and some are missing; sequencing was by immunoSEQ multiplex PCR. This sample has around 36,000 clones, with about 82% found just once. The source was CD4+ or CD8+ T cells sorted from blood, collected in a trial of the OX40 agonist ivuxolimab. These receptors were collected from an adult with an advanced solid tumor such as melanoma, head and neck, liver or kidney cancer.

This sequence joins TRBV5-4 and TRBJ2-1; the D is unclear. The CDR3 totals 13 residues. Germline CDR1 is SGHNT and CDR2 is YYREEE (reference sequence). Trimming shortened V by 4 bases and J by 8 bases, and 13 bases separated the two germline ends. CDR3 in amino acids: CASSMTNFDEQFF. CDR3 bases: TGTGCCAGCAGCATGACAAATTTCGATGAGCAGTTCTTC. The full variable domain, with the rest looked up from reference TRBV5-4 and TRBJ2-1, is ETGVTQSPTHLIKTRGQQVTLRCSSQSGHNTVSWYQQALGQGPQFIFQYYREEENGRGNFPPRFSGLQFPNYSSELNVNALELDDSALYLCASSMTNFDEQFFGPGTRLTVL.

The chain links TRBV9 to TRBJ2-1, with TRBD2 matching over 8 bases. The germline gives CDR1 SGDLS, CDR2 YYNGEE. V shed 0 bases, J shed 6 bases, and the junction held 8 bases outside the gene matches. The CDR3 totals 16 residues. The CDR3 DNA sequence: TGTGCCAGCAGCGTAGGATCGGGTAGCGGGGTCAATGAGCAGTTCTTC. Translation: CASSVGSGSGVNEQFF.

The rearrangement joins TRBV7-8 to TRBJ2-7; D perhaps matches TRBD1 (7 bases). This CDR3 is 12 amino acids long. CDR1 is SGHVS, CDR2 FQNEAQ, per germline. V lost 5 bases to trimming and J lost 4 bases, with 9 bases between them. The chain's CDR3 is CASSAGGYEQYF. The DNA for the CDR3 is TGTGCCAGCAGCGCAGGGGGGTACGAGCAGTACTTC. The full variable domain, with the rest looked up from reference TRBV7-8 and TRBJ2-7, is GAGVSQSPRYKVAKRGQDVALRCDPISGHVSLFWYQQALGQGPEFLTYFQNEAQLDKSGLPSDRFFAERPEGSVSTLKIQRTQQEDSAVYLCASSAGGYEQYFGPGTRLTVT.

V gene TRBV21-1 combines with J gene TRBJ1-4; the table's D call TRBD1 went unverified against the DNA. TRBV21-1 is classified as a pseudogene. CDR3 length: 13 amino acids. CDR3 sequence: CASSKSSGEKLFF. CDR3 nucleotide sequence: TGTGCCAGCAGCAAAAGCTCAGGGGAAAAACTGTTTTTT.

This clone was observed a handful of times. The genes are TRBV6-4 and TRBJ2-3, with 11 bases aligning to TRBD2. Trimming at V came to 5 bases and at J to 6 bases, leaving 16 bases not matched to a gene. The CDR3 is made up of 18 amino acids. The V gene's germline CDR1 is MRHNA and CDR2 SNTAGT. This CDR3 is CASSPTPELAGDEDTQYF. Here the CDR3 DNA reads TGTGCCAGCAGTCCGACCCCCGAACTAGCGGGGGATGAGGATACGCAGTATTTT.

The chain links TRBV29-1 to TRBJ2-2; TRBD2 agrees at 10 bases. Losses at the gene ends were 4 bases for V and 4 bases for J; bases not matched to a gene: 6. CDR3 size: 15 residues. Germline loops: CDR1 SQVTM, CDR2 ANQGSEA. The CDR3 here is CSVVLASGSTGELFF. The CDR3 DNA is TGCAGCGTTGTGCTCGCTAGCGGGAGCACCGGGGAGCTGTTTTTT.